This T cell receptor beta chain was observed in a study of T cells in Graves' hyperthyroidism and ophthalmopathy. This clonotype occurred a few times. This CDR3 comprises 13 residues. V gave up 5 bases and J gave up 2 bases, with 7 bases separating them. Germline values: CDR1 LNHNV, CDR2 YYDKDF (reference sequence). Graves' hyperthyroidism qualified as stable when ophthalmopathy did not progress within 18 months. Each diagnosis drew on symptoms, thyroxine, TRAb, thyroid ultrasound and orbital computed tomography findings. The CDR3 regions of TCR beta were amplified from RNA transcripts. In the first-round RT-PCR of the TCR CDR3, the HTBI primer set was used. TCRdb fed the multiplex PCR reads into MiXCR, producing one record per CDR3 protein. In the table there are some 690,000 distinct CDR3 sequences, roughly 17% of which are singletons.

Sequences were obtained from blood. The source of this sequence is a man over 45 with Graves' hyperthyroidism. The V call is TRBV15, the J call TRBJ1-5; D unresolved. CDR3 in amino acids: CATSASGNQPQHF. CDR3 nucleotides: TGTGCCACCAGCGCGTCGGGCAATCAGCCCCAGCATTTT.